The source of this T cell receptor beta chain is a study of CD8 T cells in Susac syndrome. The V end was cut by 6 bases, the J end by 0 bases, with 7 bases between. Germline-derived CDR1 and CDR2 are MNHEY and SVGAGI. The CDR3 has 13 residues. An input of about 0.5 to 1 ug of RNA was subjected to reverse transcription using random hexamers. By means of immunoSEQ multiplex PCR, TCR beta CDR3 spanning 54 Vbeta and 13 Jbeta underwent amplification. In TCRdb, the immunoSEQ multiplex PCR reads were re-called with MiXCR into one record per CDR3 protein. This sample has 150,000 or so distinct CDR3 sequences, with over 85% found just once.

The sample consisted of CD4+ T cells from PBMCs. This sequence was found in a human donor in good health. This chain connects TRBV6-5 to TRBJ2-3; D uncertain. The CDR3 here is CASRSASTDTQYF. The CDR3, as DNA: TGTGCCAGCAGGTCGGCCAGCACAGATACGCAGTATTTT.